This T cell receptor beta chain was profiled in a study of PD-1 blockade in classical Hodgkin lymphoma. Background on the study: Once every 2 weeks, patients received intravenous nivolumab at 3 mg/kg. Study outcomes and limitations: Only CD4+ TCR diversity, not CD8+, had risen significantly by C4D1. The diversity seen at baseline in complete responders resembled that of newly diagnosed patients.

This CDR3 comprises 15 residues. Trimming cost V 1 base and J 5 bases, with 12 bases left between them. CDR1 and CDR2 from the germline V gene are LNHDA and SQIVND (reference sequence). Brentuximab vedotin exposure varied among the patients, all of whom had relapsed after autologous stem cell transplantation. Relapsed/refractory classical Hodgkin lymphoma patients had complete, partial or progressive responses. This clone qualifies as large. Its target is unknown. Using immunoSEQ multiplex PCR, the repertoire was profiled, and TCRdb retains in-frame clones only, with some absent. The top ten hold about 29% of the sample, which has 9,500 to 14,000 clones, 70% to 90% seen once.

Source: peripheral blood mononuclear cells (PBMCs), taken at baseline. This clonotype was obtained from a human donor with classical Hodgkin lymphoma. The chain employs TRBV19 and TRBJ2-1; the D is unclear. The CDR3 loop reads CASSIGILEHNEQFF. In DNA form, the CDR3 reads TGTGCCAGTAGTATAGGGATACTGGAACACAATGAGCAGTTCTTC.